This T cell receptor (beta chain) is drawn from a study of graft-versus-host responses after intestinal transplantation. Points from the study as a whole: In recipient marrow, GvH clones were found, and some appeared first in ileum or blood.

This CDR3 has 18 amino acids. Data came from immunoSEQ multiplex PCR; TCRdb stores just in-frame clones and leaves some out. The sample lists 13,000 or so clones, 30% to 40% seen once, with roughly 1.2% in the top ten. Sequenced here: alloreactive CD4+ T cells from a mixed lymphocyte reaction culture, sampled before intestinal transplant. Noted subset: CFSE-low proliferating T cells sorted from roughly six-day pre-transplant mixed lymphocyte reaction (GvH or HvG direction). The chain uses TRBV21-1 and TRBJ2-4; the DNA was not compared with TRBD2, the D call given in the table. TRBV21-1 is noted as a pseudogene. The sequence was collected from a human patient who received an intestinal transplant. The CDR3 DNA follows: TGTGCCAGCAGCAAATCGGAGGAGCGGGGGACCACGGCGTACATTCAGTACTTC. Amino acid sequence: CASSKSEERGTTAYIQYF.